The 13 T cell receptor beta chains given below trace back to one sample, sequenced in a study of blood T cells in healthy people across ages. Through a sample-barcoded 5' primer and a J-beta primer mix, a second PCR was run for about 7 to 12 cycles. TCRdb independently ran MiXCR on the 5' RACE reads; one entry per CDR3 protein. The table has hundreds of thousands of distinct CDR3 sequences, under 55% seen once. Sequenced material: blood. The receptor set was obtained from a man aged 55-75 years in good health.

The rearrangement uses TRBV7-2 and TRBJ2-5; perhaps TRBD1 as D (6 bases). The CDR3 extends over 16 amino acids. The V gene lost 5 bases and the J gene lost 4 bases, with 20 bases spanning the gap. The germline gives CDR1 SGHTA, CDR2 FQGNSA. CDR3: CASSLTGGRGRETQYF. The CDR3 DNA follows: TGTGCCAGCAGCCTCACTGGGGGCAGGGGAAGAGAGACCCAGTACTTC.

The chain couples TRBV3-1 to TRBJ2-1, with a weak D call TRBD2 (5 bases). The CDR3 consists of 15 residues. Trimming took off 1 base at V and 8 bases at J, with 15 bases between the two ends. Germline V gene lookup returns CDR1 LGHDT and CDR2 YNNKEL (reference sequence). The CDR3 DNA follows: TGTGCCAGCAGCCAAGTCAAGGGTACGAGGGATGAGCAGTTCTTC. Protein: CASSQVKGTRDEQFF.

Points on this clonotype: A much larger clone differs by one base, so this may be a read error. CDR3 residues: CASSETSGGINEQYF. The CDR3, as DNA: TGTGCCAGCAGTGAGACTAGCGGGGGAATCAATGAGCAGTACTTC. V gene TRBV6-5 combines with J gene TRBJ2-5, with 12 bases matching TRBD2. Germline assignment: CDR1 MNHEY and CDR2 SVGAGI. This CDR3 contains 15 residues. Trimming cost V 5 bases and J 11 bases; bases outside gene matches: 12.

The chain recombines TRBV7-9 with TRBJ1-1; 11 bases agree with TRBD1. After removal of 5 bases from V and 6 bases from J, the junction contained 8 bases not matched to a gene. The CDR3 sequence is 15 residues long. Germline V gene data show CDR1 as SEHNR and CDR2 as FQNEAQ (reference sequence). The CDR3 sequence is CASSPGQGGSSEAFF. For the CDR3, the DNA is TGTGCCAGCAGCCCGGGACAGGGGGGATCTTCTGAAGCTTTCTTT.

This chain joins TRBV20-1 and TRBJ1-2; D is uncertain. CDR3 size: 13 residues. V lost 1 base and J 3 bases, leaving 9 bases between the germline ends. Germline V lookup: CDR1 DFQATT, CDR2 SNEGSKA (reference sequence). The DNA of the CDR3 is TGCAGTGCTAGAGGTACAGAAGACTATGGCTACACCTTC. Protein product: CSARGTEDYGYTF.

The chain is built from TRBV29-1 and TRBJ2-7; 8 nucleotides line up with TRBD1. The germline CDR1 and CDR2 sequences are SQVTM and ANQGSEA. The V segment lost 0 bases and the J segment 2 bases; nucleotides outside the gene matches: 6. The CDR3 contains 15 residues. CDR3 sequence: CSVEDQDRVPYEQYF. The CDR3 DNA follows: TGCAGCGTTGAAGATCAGGACAGGGTCCCCTACGAGCAGTACTTC.

Comment on this clonotype: One end of the junction does not line up with germline, which may come from a read error. This chain joins TRBV7-2 and TRBJ2-1; 9 bases fit TRBD2. This CDR3 has 18 residues. Per germline, CDR1 SGHTA and CDR2 FQGNSA. CDR3: CASSLGSGGLSSHNEQFF. In DNA, the CDR3 is TGTGCCAGCAGCTTAGGTAGCGGGGGCCTCAGCTCCCACAATGAGCAGTTCTTC.

As regards this clonotype: The junction does not match germline at one end; this may be a read error. The rearrangement uses TRBV7-2 and TRBJ2-4; D uncertain. This CDR3 region has 16 residues. Germline assignment: CDR1 SGHTA and CDR2 FQGNSA. CDR3 amino acids: CAGSLVGNIAKNIQYF. In DNA, the CDR3 is TGTGCCGGCAGCTTAGTGGGCAATATAGCCAAAAACATTCAGTACTTC.

The chain joins TRBV9 to TRBJ2-1; tentative D call: TRBD2 (5 bases). V was pared by 7 bases and J by 2 bases, with 16 bases between. Germline loops: CDR1 SGDLS, CDR2 YYNGEE. The CDR3 is 15 amino acids. The CDR3 nucleotides read TGTGCCAGCGGACTTTCACCCCGCCCCTACAATGAGCAGTTCTTC. Translation: CASGLSPRPYNEQFF.

This clonotype was counted only a few times. The rearrangement uses TRBV28 and TRBJ2-5, with TRBD1 matching over 7 bases. The CDR3 has 13 residues. The germline CDR1 and CDR2 sequences are MDHEN and SYDVKM. Trimming cost V 5 bases and J 3 bases; bases outside gene matches: 3. CDR3: CASSGGQKETQYF. CDR3 sequence (DNA): TGTGCCAGCAGTGGGGGACAGAAAGAGACCCAGTACTTC.

This clonotype occurred many times. The chain links TRBV3-1 to TRBJ1-2; D is unresolved. Trimming removed 0 bases at V and 6 bases at J, with 17 bases between. The CDR3 spans 16 residues. The germline gives CDR1 LGHDT, CDR2 YNNKEL (reference sequence). The CDR3: CASSQDIEGRRNGYTF. The CDR3 nucleotides read TGTGCCAGCAGCCAAGATATAGAAGGCCGGCGGAATGGCTACACCTTC.

The chain uses TRBV20-1 and TRBJ2-7; D unresolved. The V and J ends lost 4 bases and 7 bases respectively, with 14 bases between them. The CDR3 loop spans 12 amino acids. Germline loops: CDR1 DFQATT, CDR2 SNEGSKA (reference sequence). The CDR3 region is CSATGPRIEQYF. CDR3 in DNA: TGCAGTGCTACTGGACCACGGATAGAGCAGTACTTC.

In its sample, this clonotype was seen a few times. The chain joins TRBV6-7 to TRBJ2-6; tentatively, D is TRBD2 (6 bases). TRBV6-7 is an open reading frame whose function is uncertain. This CDR3 is 16 amino acids long. The V gene lost 10 bases and the J gene lost 0 bases, with 16 bases spanning the gap. The CDR3 is CAKRRESYSGANVLTF. The DNA for the CDR3 is TGTGCCAAACGGCGGGAATCCTACTCTGGGGCCAACGTCCTGACTTTC.